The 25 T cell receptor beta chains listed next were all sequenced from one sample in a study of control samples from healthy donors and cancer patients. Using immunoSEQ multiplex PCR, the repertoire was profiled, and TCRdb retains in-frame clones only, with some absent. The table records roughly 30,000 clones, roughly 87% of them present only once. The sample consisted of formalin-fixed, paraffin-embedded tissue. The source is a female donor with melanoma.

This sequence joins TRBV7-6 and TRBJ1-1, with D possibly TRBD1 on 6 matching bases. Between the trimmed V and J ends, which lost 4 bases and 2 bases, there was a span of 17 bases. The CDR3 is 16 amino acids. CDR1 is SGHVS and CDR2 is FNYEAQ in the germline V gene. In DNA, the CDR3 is TGTGCCAGCAGCTCCCAGGAACCACAGGGAAACACTGAAGCTTTCTTT. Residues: CASSSQEPQGNTEAFF.

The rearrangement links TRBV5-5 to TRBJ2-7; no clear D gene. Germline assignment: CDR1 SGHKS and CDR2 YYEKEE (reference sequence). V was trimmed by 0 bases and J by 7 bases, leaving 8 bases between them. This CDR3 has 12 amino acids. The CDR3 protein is CASSLAWWEQYF. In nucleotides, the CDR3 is TGTGCCAGCAGCTTGGCCTGGTGGGAGCAGTACTTC.

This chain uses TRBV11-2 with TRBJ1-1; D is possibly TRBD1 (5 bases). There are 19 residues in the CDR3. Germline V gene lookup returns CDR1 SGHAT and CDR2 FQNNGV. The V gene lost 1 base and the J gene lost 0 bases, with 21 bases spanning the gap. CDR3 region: CASSLAPWGRAGMNTEAFF. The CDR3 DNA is TGTGCCAGCAGCTTAGCCCCCTGGGGCAGGGCGGGTATGAACACTGAAGCTTTCTTT.

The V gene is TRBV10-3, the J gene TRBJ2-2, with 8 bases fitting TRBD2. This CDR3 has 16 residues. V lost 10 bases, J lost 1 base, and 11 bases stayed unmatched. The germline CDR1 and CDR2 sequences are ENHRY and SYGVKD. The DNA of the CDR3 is TGTGCCACAGGGACCACTAGCGGAAAGAACACCGGGGAGCTGTTTTTT. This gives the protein CATGTTSGKNTGELFF.

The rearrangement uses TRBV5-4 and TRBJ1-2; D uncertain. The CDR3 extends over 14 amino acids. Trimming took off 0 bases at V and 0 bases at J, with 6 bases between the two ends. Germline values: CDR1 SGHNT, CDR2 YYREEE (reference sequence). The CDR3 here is CASSLGGANYGYTF. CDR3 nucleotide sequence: TGTGCCAGCAGCTTGGGCGGAGCTAACTATGGCTACACCTTC.

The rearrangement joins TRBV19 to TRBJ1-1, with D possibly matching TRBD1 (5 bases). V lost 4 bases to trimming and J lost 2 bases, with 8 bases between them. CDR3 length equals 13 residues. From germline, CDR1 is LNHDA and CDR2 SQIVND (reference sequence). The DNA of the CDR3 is TGTGCCAGTAGTACCAGGGCCAACACTGAAGCTTTCTTT. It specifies CASSTRANTEAFF.

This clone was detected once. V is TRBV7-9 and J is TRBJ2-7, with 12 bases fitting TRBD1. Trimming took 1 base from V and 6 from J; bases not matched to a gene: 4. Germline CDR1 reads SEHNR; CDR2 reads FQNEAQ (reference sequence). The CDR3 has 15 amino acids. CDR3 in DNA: TGTGCCAGCAGCTTAGTGGGGACAGGGGGCTCCGAGCAGTACTTC. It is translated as CASSLVGTGGSEQYF.

The DNA for the CDR3 is TGCGCCAGCAGACTAACCGGGGTCAACACTGAAGCTTTCTTT. It yields the protein CASRLTGVNTEAFF. The rearrangement links TRBV5-1 to TRBJ1-1; no firm D call. CDR3 length: 14 amino acids. V dropped 5 bases and J dropped 2 bases, with 13 bases sitting between them. Germline V gives CDR1 SGHRS, CDR2 YFSETQ.

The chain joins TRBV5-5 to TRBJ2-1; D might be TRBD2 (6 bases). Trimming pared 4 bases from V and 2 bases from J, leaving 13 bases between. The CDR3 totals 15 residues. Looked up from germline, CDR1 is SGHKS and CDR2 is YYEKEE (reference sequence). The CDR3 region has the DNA TGTGCCAGCAGCAATGGCGGGACGACCTACAATGAGCAGTTCTTC. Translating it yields CASSNGGTTYNEQFF.

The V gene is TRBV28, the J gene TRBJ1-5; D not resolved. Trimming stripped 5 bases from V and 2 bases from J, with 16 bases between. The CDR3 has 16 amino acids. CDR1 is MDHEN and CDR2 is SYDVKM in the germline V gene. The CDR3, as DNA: TGTGCCAGCAGTCGGAATCAACGACGAGGCAATCAGCCCCAGCATTTT. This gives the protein CASSRNQRRGNQPQHF.

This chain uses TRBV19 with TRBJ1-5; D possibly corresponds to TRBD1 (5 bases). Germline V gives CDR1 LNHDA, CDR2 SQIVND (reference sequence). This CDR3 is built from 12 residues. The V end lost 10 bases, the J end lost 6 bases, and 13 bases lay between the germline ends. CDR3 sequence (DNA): TGTGCCACCGACGGGGGAACTCAGCCCCAGCATTTT. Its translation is CATDGGTQPQHF.

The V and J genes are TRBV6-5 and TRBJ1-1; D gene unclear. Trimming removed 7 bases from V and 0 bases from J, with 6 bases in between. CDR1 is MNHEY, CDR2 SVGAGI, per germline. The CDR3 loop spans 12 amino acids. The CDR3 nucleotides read TGTGCCAGCATTAGGGTGAACACTGAAGCTTTCTTT. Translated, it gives CASIRVNTEAFF.

CDR3 DNA sequence: TGTGCCAGTAGTTCACCGGGACAGGAGTGGAGCGGGCAGTACTTC. Amino acids: CASSSPGQEWSGQYF. The genes are TRBV19 and TRBJ2-7; TRBD1 agrees at 8 bases. This CDR3 has 15 amino acids. CDR1 and CDR2 from the germline V gene are LNHDA and SQIVND (reference sequence). The V gene end was trimmed by 5 bases and the J gene end by 9 bases; junction bases not matched to a gene: 15.

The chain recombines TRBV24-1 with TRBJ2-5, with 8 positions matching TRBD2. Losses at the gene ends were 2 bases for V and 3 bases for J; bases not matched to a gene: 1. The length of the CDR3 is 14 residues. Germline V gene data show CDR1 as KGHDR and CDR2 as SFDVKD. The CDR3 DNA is TGTGCCACCAGTGATTCGGGAGGGGAAGAGACCCAGTACTTC. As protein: CATSDSGGEETQYF.

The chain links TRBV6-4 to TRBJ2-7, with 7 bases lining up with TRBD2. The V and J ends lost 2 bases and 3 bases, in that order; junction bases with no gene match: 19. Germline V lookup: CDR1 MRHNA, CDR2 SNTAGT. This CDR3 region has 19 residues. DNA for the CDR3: TGTGCCAGCAGTGACCCCACCGTACGGGAGGAAAACGAGATCTACGAGCAGTACTTC. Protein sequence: CASSDPTVREENEIYEQYF.

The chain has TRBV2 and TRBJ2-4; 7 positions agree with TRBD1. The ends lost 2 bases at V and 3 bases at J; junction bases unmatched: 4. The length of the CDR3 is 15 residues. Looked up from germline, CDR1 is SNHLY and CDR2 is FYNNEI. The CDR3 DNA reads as TGTGCCAGCAGTGAAAAGGGGGCTGGCAAAAACATTCAGTACTTC. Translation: CASSEKGAGKNIQYF.

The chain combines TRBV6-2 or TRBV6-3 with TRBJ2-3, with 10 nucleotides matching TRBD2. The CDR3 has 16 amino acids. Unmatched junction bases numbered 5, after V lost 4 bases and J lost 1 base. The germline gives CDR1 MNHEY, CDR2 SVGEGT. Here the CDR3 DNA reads TGTGCCAGCAGTTCTCCGCTAGCGGGAGGCACAGATACGCAGTATTTT. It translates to CASSSPLAGGTDTQYF.

CDR3 DNA: TGTGCCAGCAGCCGGTCAAGGACTAGCGGGAACACCGGGGAGCTGTTTTTT. This codes for CASSRSRTSGNTGELFF. The chain combines TRBV14 with TRBJ2-2; 10 bases map to TRBD2. Trimming took 4 bases from V and 1 from J; bases not matched to a gene: 6. The length of the CDR3 is 17 residues. The germline V gene has CDR1 SGHDN and CDR2 FVKESK.

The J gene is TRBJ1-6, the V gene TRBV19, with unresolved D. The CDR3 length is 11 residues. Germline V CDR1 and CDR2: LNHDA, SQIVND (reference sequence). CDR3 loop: CADHEGSPLHF. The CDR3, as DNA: TGTGCGGACCACGAAGGATCACCCCTCCACTTT. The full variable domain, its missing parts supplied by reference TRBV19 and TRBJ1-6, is DGGITQSPKYLFRKEGQNVTLSCEQNLNHDAMYWYRQDPGQGLRLIYYSQIVNDFQKGDIAEGYSVSREKKESFPLTVTSAQKNPTAFYLCADHEGSPLHFGNGTRLTVT.

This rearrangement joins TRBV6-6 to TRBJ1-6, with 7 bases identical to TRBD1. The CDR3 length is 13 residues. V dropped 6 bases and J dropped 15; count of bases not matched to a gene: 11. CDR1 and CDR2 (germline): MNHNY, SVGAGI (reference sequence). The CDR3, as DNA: TGTGCCAGCAGCCCTATGGGGGACAGTCTCCTCCACTTT. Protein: CASSPMGDSLLHF.

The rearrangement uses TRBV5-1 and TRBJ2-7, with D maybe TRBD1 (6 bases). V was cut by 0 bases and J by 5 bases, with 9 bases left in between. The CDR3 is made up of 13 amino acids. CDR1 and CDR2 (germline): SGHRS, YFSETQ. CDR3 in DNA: TGCGCCAGCAGCTTGGACAGGGACCACGAGCAGTACTTC. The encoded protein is CASSLDRDHEQYF.

CDR3 sequence: CASSSPGGWHSPLHF. The CDR3 region has the DNA TGTGCCAGTAGTAGTCCAGGGGGTTGGCATTCACCCCTCCACTTT. The rearrangement links TRBV19 to TRBJ1-6; the match to TRBD1 covers 7 bases. This CDR3 has 15 amino acids. Germline CDR1 and CDR2: LNHDA and SQIVND (reference sequence). The V gene end was trimmed by 4 bases and the J gene end by 8 bases; junction bases not matched to a gene: 8. The full variable domain, with the rest looked up from reference TRBV19 and TRBJ1-6, is DGGITQSPKYLFRKEGQNVTLSCEQNLNHDAMYWYRQDPGQGLRLIYYSQIVNDFQKGDIAEGYSVSREKKESFPLTVTSAQKNPTAFYLCASSSPGGWHSPLHFGNGTRLTVT.

The CDR3 reads CASSLRNYEQYF. As DNA, the CDR3 is TGTGCCAGCAGTTTAAGGAACTACGAGCAGTACTTC. The chain carries TRBV28 and TRBJ2-7; the D is unclear. Trimming took 2 bases from V and 3 from J, leaving 5 bases between them. The CDR3 covers 12 residues. The germline gives CDR1 MDHEN, CDR2 SYDVKM. Full variable domain (rest looked up from reference TRBV28 and TRBJ2-7): DVKVTQSSRYLVKRTGEKVFLECVQDMDHENMFWYRQDPGLGLRLIYFSYDVKMKEKGDIPEGYSVSREKKERFSLILESASTNQTSMYLCASSLRNYEQYFGPGTRLTVT.

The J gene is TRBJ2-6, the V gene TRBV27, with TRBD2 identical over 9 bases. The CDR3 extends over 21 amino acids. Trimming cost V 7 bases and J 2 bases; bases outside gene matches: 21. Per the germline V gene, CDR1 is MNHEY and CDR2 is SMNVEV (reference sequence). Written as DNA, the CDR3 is TGTGCCAGCAAAGGGGGGCTTGGCGGGAGGGCCTTGTCAACTGGGGCCAACGTCCTGACTTTC. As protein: CASKGGLGGRALSTGANVLTF.

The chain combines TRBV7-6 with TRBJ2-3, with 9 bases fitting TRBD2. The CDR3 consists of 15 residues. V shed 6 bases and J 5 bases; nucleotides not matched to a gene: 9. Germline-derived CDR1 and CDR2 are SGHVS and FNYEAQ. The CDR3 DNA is TGTGCCAGCAGTGCGGGGGGGGGTGTCGGAGATACGCAGTATTTT. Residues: CASSAGGGVGDTQYF. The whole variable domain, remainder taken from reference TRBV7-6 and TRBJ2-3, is GAGVSQSPRYKVTKRGQDVALRCDPISGHVSLYWYRQALGQGPEFLTYFNYEAQQDKSGLPNDRFSAERPEGSISTLTIQRTEQRDSAMYRCASSAGGGVGDTQYFGPGTRLTVL.